One TCR beta chain is described in this entry. Its binding antigen is unknown. Per-base quality was not reported, and no clone a single base away is much larger than it. This sample stems from a study of blood T cell repertoires in COVID-19 (dated by TCRdb to 2019 to 2021). For context, the study as a whole: The collaborator samples originated in the United States, Italy and Spain and spanned the acute and convalescent phases of COVID-19. Samples came from the ongoing ImmuneRACE study (first 160 participants) plus 1,254 subjects from 6 global collaborators. The material from the prospective study consisted of cDNA or gDNA derived from T cells, B-cell-depleted T cells, or PBMCs. The repertoires were made available in a free public database intended to serve as a resource for research on the immune response to SARS-CoV-2. Sample metadata almost always included a de-identified subject ID, COVID-19 status, age in years and sex. Where available, HLA class I and class II types were taken from metadata supplied by the sample provider and were not determined by assay-based typing. Deeply sampled blood TCRbeta repertoires from subjects exposed to, actively infected with, or recovered from COVID-19 were included in the dataset. Results and caveats for the whole study, not just this receptor: Clinical and demographic metadata were provided uncurated, with the amount varying by source and participant.

TCRbeta CDR3 regions were amplified from genomic DNA by means of the immunoSEQ Assay, a bias-controlled multiplex PCR. The paper's processing steps were these. The number of nucleated cells in each sample was estimated from the amplification of reference gene primers within the assay. To quantify the absolute abundance of each unique TCRbeta CDR3 rearrangement, sequence reads were collapsed and filtered. For each sample, productive Simpson clonality was calculated as the square root of Simpson's diversity index over productive rearrangements. TCRdb obtained this table from immuneACCESS and retained in-frame rearrangements with V and J assigned. These tables miss some clones; where compared with another copy, unresolved V genes account for less than half of the shortfall, and the remainder is unexplained. V, J and clone size derive from that table, while D and trimming were established from the DNA sequence. In all, the sample holds tens of thousands of clones, and about 90% of those were seen once. The top ten clones comprise 5.8% of the sample.

The collaborating institutions used their own protocols to collect whole blood in K2EDTA tubes. For TCRbeta analysis, collaborators shipped samples as frozen whole blood, isolated PBMCs, or DNA extracted from either of those sample types. Its CDR3 holds 19 amino acids, cysteine through phenylalanine. Only CDR3 DNA is held: 57 bases, read in frame from base 1. Reading the germline V gene gives CDR1 SGHNT and CDR2 YENEEA. V sheds 2 bases and J sheds 5 bases, leaving 27 bases between their ends. The sequence joins TRBV11-3 to TRBJ2-5, with the D segment identity uncertain. The specimen sequenced was peripheral blood. This receptor was identified in a man aged 50 or older with active COVID-19. This receptor carries the CDR3 CASSLTVRPKILKSETQYF. The base sequence is TGTGCCAGCAGCTTAACTGTCCGCCCCAAGATCTTGAAATCGGAGACCCAGTACTTC.